This TCR beta chain was identified in a study of T cells in Graves' hyperthyroidism and ophthalmopathy. Whole-study findings and limits: Peripheral blood also featured most of the thyroid clonotypes expanded above 0.001. Stable hyperthyroidism was separated from ophthalmopathy by a model based on 13 V-J features.

V was clipped by 4 bases and J by 6 bases; unmatched bases: 9. This CDR3 contains 16 residues. Germline V lookup: CDR1 SEHNR, CDR2 FQNEAQ (reference sequence). This clonotype occurred a few times. Its antigen is as yet unknown. Just one base apart from a much larger clone, this may be a read error. Patients affected by ophthalmopathy presented a Clinical Activity Score of at least 3, a NOSPECS grade of at least 4, and disease duration below 3 months. The diagnoses drew upon clinical symptoms, serum thyroxine and TRAb, thyroid ultrasound and orbital computed tomography. There were TCR beta CDR3 regions amplified from RNA transcripts. The primer set for the first-round RT-PCR of the TCR CDR3 was HTBI. TCRdb passed the multiplex PCR reads through MiXCR, listing each CDR3 protein once. Found here are around 490,000 distinct CDR3 sequences, nearly 20% of them singletons; the top ten hold about half.

V and J are TRBV7-9 and TRBJ2-1, with TRBD2 identical over 10 bases. What was sequenced was blood. The source is a man aged 35 to 55 with Graves' ophthalmopathy. CDR3 residues: CASSSASGSTVNEQFF. In DNA, the CDR3 is TGTGCCAGCAGCTCCGCTAGCGGGAGTACCGTCAATGAGCAGTTCTTC.